This T cell receptor (beta chain) derives from a study of T cell clonotyping in hematopoietic cell transplantation. The study's findings and limits: Recipient TCR diversity dropped after transplant; expanded clonotypes rose from day 30 to 180. Without cell sorting, CD4 versus CD8 contributions remain unresolved. Higher Inverse Simpson Index values in graft donor and pretransplant recipient predicted broader posttransplant TCR diversity.

Per the germline V gene, CDR1 is SGDLS and CDR2 is YYNGEE. The V end lost 0 bases, the J end lost 0 bases, and 3 bases lay between the germline ends. The CDR3 has 13 residues. Note on this clone: The antigen remains undetermined.

Assay: immunoSEQ multiplex PCR; the TCRdb copy retains only in-frame clones and omits some. The sample has 35,000 to 45,000 clones; approximately 94% are singletons. Sequenced material: peripheral blood mononuclear cells. The source is a woman aged 45-65 years in good health. Some clones in this sample may be carry-over from other donors' samples. The chain joins TRBV9 to TRBJ1-1; no firm D call. CDR3 sequence (DNA): TGTGCCAGCAGCGTAGGAATGAACACTGAAGCTTTCTTT. Translating gives CASSVGMNTEAFF.